This T cell receptor (beta chain) was captured in a study of OX40 agonist ivuxolimab in advanced cancers. Study-wide background: Enrolled patients in dose escalation had cancers that were hepatocellular carcinoma, melanoma, renal cell or head and neck cancer.

Peripheral blood came from all dose cohorts at three timepoints. CDR3 length: 15 amino acids. V shed 1 base and J shed 0 bases, with 7 bases lying between them. Germline V lookup: CDR1 SGHNT, CDR2 YENEEA. TCRdb keeps only in-frame clones here, not all; method: immunoSEQ multiplex PCR. The profile covers about 53,000 clones, with nearly 90% appearing a single time and about 1.5% taken by the ten largest. Study-wide results and caveats: At 0.1 to 3.0 mg/kg, clonal expansion of CD4+ and CD8+ blood T cells had occurred by week 6. CD4+ T cells averaged fewer expanded clones than CD8+ T cells.

Notes on this clone: Its specificity is unknown.

The receptor was derived from an adult with an advanced solid tumor such as melanoma, head and neck, liver or kidney cancer. The starting material was CD4+ or CD8+ T cells sorted from blood, obtained in a trial of the OX40 agonist ivuxolimab. The rearrangement uses TRBV11-3 and TRBJ2-1; no reliable D call. This chain's CDR3 is CASSLGESSYNEQFF. In nucleotides, the CDR3 is TGTGCCAGCAGCTTAGGCGAAAGCTCCTACAATGAGCAGTTCTTC. The whole variable domain, filled in from reference TRBV11-3 and TRBJ2-1, reads EAGVVQSPRYKIIEKKQPVAFWCNPISGHNTLYWYLQNLGQGPELLIRYENEEAVDDSQLPKDRFSAERLKGVDSTLKIQPAELGDSAVYLCASSLGESSYNEQFFGPGTRLTVL.